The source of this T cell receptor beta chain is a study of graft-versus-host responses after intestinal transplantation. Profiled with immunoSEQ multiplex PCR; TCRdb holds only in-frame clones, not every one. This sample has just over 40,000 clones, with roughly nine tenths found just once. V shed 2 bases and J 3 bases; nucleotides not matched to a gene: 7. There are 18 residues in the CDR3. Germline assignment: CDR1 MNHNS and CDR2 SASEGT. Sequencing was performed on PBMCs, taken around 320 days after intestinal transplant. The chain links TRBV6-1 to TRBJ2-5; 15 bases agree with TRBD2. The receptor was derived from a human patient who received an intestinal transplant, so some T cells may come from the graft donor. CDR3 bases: TGTGCCAGCAGTGAAATGGGACTAGCGGGGGGCCGGAAAGAGACCCAGTACTTC. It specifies CASSEMGLAGGRKETQYF.